The rows below give T cell receptor beta chains drawn from one sample of a study of T cell repertoires in cytomegalovirus infection. Their antigens remain unidentified. MiXCR was run by TCRdb on the reads, yielding one entry per CDR3 protein. The sample shows around 710,000 distinct CDR3 sequences, 25% to 35% of them seen only once. This specimen consisted of cultured CD8+ T cells from PBMCs, obtained from culture after CMV antigen stimulation. These TCRs come from a human donor in good health (CMV status not recorded). Some clones in this sample may be carry-over from other donors' samples. CDR3s include the opening cysteine and the closing phenylalanine or tryptophan. A D gene is named only where the DNA matches it firmly. Rows give clone size only sometimes, using once, few, many, or a class for an expanded clone.

CDR3aa: CASSWRQGSHTEAFF
CDR3nt: TGTGCCAGCAGCTGGAGACAGGGATCGCACACTGAAGCTTTCTTT
d_gene: TRBD1
v_gene: TRBV7-8
abundance: NA
j_gene: TRBJ1-1

CDR3aa: CASSEGDSAGRAFF
CDR3nt: TGTGCCAGCAGTGAAGGAGATAGTGCAGGGCGAGCTTTCTTT
d_gene: NA
v_gene: TRBV6-1
abundance: NA
j_gene: TRBJ1-1

CDR3aa: CASRGSGPTGDTQYF
CDR3nt: TGTGCCAGCAGGGGTAGCGGGCCGACCGGGGATACGCAGTATTTT
d_gene: TRBD2
v_gene: TRBV6-1
abundance: many
j_gene: TRBJ2-3

CDR3aa: CSALSGENYGYTF
CDR3nt: TGCAGTGCTCTCTCAGGGGAAAACTATGGCTACACCTTC
d_gene: NA
v_gene: TRBV20-1
abundance: NA
j_gene: TRBJ1-2

CDR3aa: CSVDGNLETQYF
CDR3nt: TGCAGCGTTGACGGAAATCTCGAGACCCAGTACTTC
d_gene: NA
v_gene: TRBV29-1
abundance: NA
j_gene: TRBJ2-5

CDR3aa: CASSLADRGLYNEQFF
CDR3nt: TGTGCCAGCAGCTTAGCGGACAGGGGGCTTTACAATGAGCAGTTCTTC
d_gene: TRBD1
v_gene: TRBV7-6
abundance: many
j_gene: TRBJ2-1

CDR3aa: CASSPELAGAWDTQYF
CDR3nt: TGTGCCAGCAGCCCCGAACTAGCGGGGGCCTGGGATACGCAGTATTTT
d_gene: TRBD2
v_gene: TRBV5-4
abundance: few
j_gene: TRBJ2-3

CDR3aa: CASSRGQGSEQYF
CDR3nt: TGTGCTAGCAGCAGGGGACAGGGCAGTGAGCAGTACTTC
d_gene: TRBD1
v_gene: TRBV7-6
abundance: NA
j_gene: TRBJ2-7

CDR3aa: CASSLLTGNGYTF
CDR3nt: TGTGCCAGCAGTTTATTGACAGGGAATGGCTACACCTTC
d_gene: TRBD1
v_gene: TRBV27
abundance: few
j_gene: TRBJ1-2

CDR3aa: CASSLGAGPIQGEKLFF
CDR3nt: TGCGCCAGCAGCTTGGGAGCGGGCCCCATCCAGGGGGAAAAACTGTTTTTT
d_gene: NA
v_gene: TRBV5-1
abundance: NA
j_gene: TRBJ1-4

CDR3aa: CSVDGVLYNEQFF
CDR3nt: TGCAGTGTGGACGGGGTCCTTTACAATGAGCAGTTCTTC
d_gene: NA
v_gene: TRBV20-1
abundance: few
j_gene: TRBJ2-1

CDR3aa: CASSQVTGQGYNEQFF
CDR3nt: TGTGCCAGCAGCCAAGTCACGGGACAGGGCTACAATGAGCAGTTCTTC
d_gene: TRBD1
v_gene: TRBV3-1
abundance: NA
j_gene: TRBJ2-1

CDR3aa: CASSLGTFTDTQYF
CDR3nt: TGCGCCAGCAGCCTAGGGACTTTCACAGATACGCAGTATTTT
d_gene: NA
v_gene: TRBV4-1
abundance: NA
j_gene: TRBJ2-3

CDR3aa: CASSVGTESYEQYF
CDR3nt: TGTGCCAGCAGCGTCGGAACCGAATCCTACGAGCAGTACTTC
d_gene: NA
v_gene: TRBV7-6
abundance: NA
j_gene: TRBJ2-7

CDR3aa: CASSLADTNNQPQHF
CDR3nt: TGTGCCAGCAGCTTAGCGGACACAAACAATCAGCCCCAGCATTTT
d_gene: NA
v_gene: TRBV7-8
abundance: few
j_gene: TRBJ1-5

CDR3aa: CASSNRGGLAQLAQYF
CDR3nt: TGTGCCAGCAGTAATCGGGGGGGCCTTGCACAGTTAGCGCAGTATTTT
d_gene: TRBD2
v_gene: TRBV28
abundance: many
j_gene: TRBJ2-3

CDR3aa: CASSERGGETQYF
CDR3nt: TGTGCCAGCAGTGAGCGGGGGGGGGAGACCCAGTACTTC
d_gene: TRBD2
v_gene: TRBV27
abundance: NA
j_gene: TRBJ2-5

CDR3aa: CSARAIGLDADTQYF
CDR3nt: TGCAGTGCTAGGGCCATCGGGTTGGATGCAGATACGCAGTATTTT
d_gene: NA
v_gene: TRBV20-1
abundance: NA
j_gene: TRBJ2-3

CDR3aa: CASNRLGGQGERETQYF
CDR3nt: TGCGCCAGCAATCGACTAGGCGGACAGGGGGAAAGAGAGACCCAGTACTTC
d_gene: TRBD1
v_gene: TRBV10-2
abundance: NA
j_gene: TRBJ2-5

CDR3aa: CASSDTGTGDRDEQFF
CDR3nt: TGTGCCAGCAGTGACACCGGGACAGGGGATCGGGATGAGCAGTTCTTC
d_gene: TRBD1
v_gene: TRBV12-3/TRBV12-4
abundance: few
j_gene: TRBJ2-1

CDR3aa: CASSYDRQGGTEAFF
CDR3nt: TGTGCCAGCAGCTACGATAGACAGGGAGGCACTGAAGCTTTCTTT
d_gene: TRBD1
v_gene: TRBV6-1
abundance: NA
j_gene: TRBJ1-1

CDR3aa: CASSLSRFDETQYF
CDR3nt: TGTGCCAGCAGTTTAAGCAGGTTTGACGAGACCCAGTACTTC
d_gene: NA
v_gene: TRBV27
abundance: few
j_gene: TRBJ2-5

CDR3aa: CATSDPPGDLGGF
CDR3nt: TGTGCCACCAGTGACCCCCCAGGCGATCTTGGCGGATTT
d_gene: NA
v_gene: TRBV24-1
abundance: few
j_gene: TRBJ1-1

CDR3aa: CASSTSRGSEAFF
CDR3nt: TGTGCCAGCAGTACGTCCAGGGGATCTGAAGCTTTCTTT
d_gene: NA
v_gene: TRBV2
abundance: NA
j_gene: TRBJ1-1

CDR3aa: CAILNGAGELFF
CDR3nt: TGTGCCATTCTAAACGGGGCCGGGGAGCTGTTTTTT
d_gene: NA
v_gene: TRBV27
abundance: NA
j_gene: TRBJ2-2

CDR3aa: CASRPPGGRDTQYF
CDR3nt: TGTGCCTCACGGCCGCCGGGGGGGCGGGATACGCAGTATTTT
d_gene: TRBD2
v_gene: TRBV10-3
abundance: NA
j_gene: TRBJ2-3

CDR3aa: CASSLDIENIQYF
CDR3nt: TGTGCCAGCAGCTTGGACATAGAAAACATTCAGTACTTC
d_gene: NA
v_gene: TRBV5-4
abundance: NA
j_gene: TRBJ2-4

CDR3aa: CASRIGQSTEAFF
CDR3nt: TGTGCCAGCAGGATCGGACAGAGCACTGAAGCTTTCTTT
d_gene: NA
v_gene: TRBV28
abundance: NA
j_gene: TRBJ1-1

CDR3aa: CASFRGRSVLLNEQFF
CDR3nt: TGTGCCAGCTTCAGGGGGCGTTCCGTCCTCCTCAATGAGCAGTTCTTC
d_gene: TRBD1
v_gene: TRBV28
abundance: NA
j_gene: TRBJ2-1

CDR3aa: CASSWTMNTEAFF
CDR3nt: TGTGCCAGTAGTTGGACAATGAACACTGAAGCTTTCTTT
d_gene: NA
v_gene: TRBV19
abundance: NA
j_gene: TRBJ1-1

CDR3aa: CASSYPGYEQFF
CDR3nt: TGTGCCAGCAGTTACCCCGGCTATGAGCAGTTCTTC
d_gene: NA
v_gene: TRBV6-2/TRBV6-3
abundance: few
j_gene: TRBJ2-1

CDR3aa: CASSSGTGRAKNIQYF
CDR3nt: TGTGCCAGCAGCTCCGGGACAGGGCGAGCCAAAAACATTCAGTACTTC
d_gene: TRBD1
v_gene: TRBV7-9
abundance: many
j_gene: TRBJ2-4

CDR3aa: CATSPHRDWKGYTF
CDR3nt: TGTGCCACCAGCCCCCACAGGGACTGGAAAGGCTACACCTTC
d_gene: NA
v_gene: TRBV15
abundance: few
j_gene: TRBJ1-2

CDR3aa: CAITKGTSGGAVQFF
CDR3nt: TGTGCCATCACCAAAGGGACTAGCGGGGGGGCGGTCCAGTTCTTC
d_gene: TRBD2
v_gene: TRBV10-3
abundance: NA
j_gene: TRBJ2-1

CDR3aa: CASSTPSGASGNEQFF
CDR3nt: TGTGCCAGCAGTACACCTAGCGGGGCCTCAGGGAATGAGCAGTTCTTC
d_gene: TRBD2
v_gene: TRBV4-2
abundance: NA
j_gene: TRBJ2-1

CDR3aa: CASSFLGQGEVDTQYF
CDR3nt: TGCGCCAGCAGCTTCCTTGGACAGGGTGAGGTGGATACGCAGTATTTT
d_gene: TRBD1
v_gene: TRBV5-1
abundance: few
j_gene: TRBJ2-3

CDR3aa: CSVERGYTQYF
CDR3nt: TGCAGCGTTGAACGGGGATATACGCAGTATTTT
d_gene: NA
v_gene: TRBV29-1
abundance: NA
j_gene: TRBJ2-3

CDR3aa: CASSLDSLGLDGYTF
CDR3nt: TGTGCCAGCAGCCTAGACAGTCTCGGACTGGATGGCTACACCTTC
d_gene: NA
v_gene: TRBV7-2
abundance: NA
j_gene: TRBJ1-2

CDR3aa: CASSIPGDTQYF
CDR3nt: TGTGCCAGCAGCATACCAGGAGATACGCAGTATTTT
d_gene: NA
v_gene: TRBV7-4
abundance: NA
j_gene: TRBJ2-3

CDR3aa: CASSFWTAAGANVLTF
CDR3nt: TGTGCCAGCAGTTTCTGGACCGCGGCTGGGGCCAACGTCCTGACTTTC
d_gene: NA
v_gene: TRBV6-2/TRBV6-3
abundance: NA
j_gene: TRBJ2-6

CDR3aa: CASSLDRGLYGYTF
CDR3nt: TGTGCCAGCAGCTTGGACAGGGGCCTATATGGCTACACCTTC
d_gene: TRBD1
v_gene: TRBV5-4
abundance: NA
j_gene: TRBJ1-2

CDR3aa: CANSFGQVQGTYTQYF
CDR3nt: TGTGCCAACAGCTTCGGACAAGTGCAGGGGACCTATACGCAGTATTTT
d_gene: NA
v_gene: TRBV11-3
abundance: NA
j_gene: TRBJ2-3

CDR3aa: CASSGVAGGIEQFF
CDR3nt: TGCGCCAGCAGTGGTGTAGCGGGGGGGATTGAGCAGTTCTTC
d_gene: TRBD2
v_gene: TRBV10-1
abundance: NA
j_gene: TRBJ2-1

CDR3aa: CASSAYLGNTGELFF
CDR3nt: TGTGCCAGCAGTGCGTATTTAGGGAACACCGGGGAGCTGTTTTTT
d_gene: NA
v_gene: TRBV6-1
abundance: few
j_gene: TRBJ2-2

CDR3aa: CASSTGQSYTSPLHF
CDR3nt: TGTGCCAGCAGTACCGGACAGAGTTATACTTCACCCCTCCACTTT
d_gene: NA
v_gene: TRBV7-2
abundance: many
j_gene: TRBJ1-6

CDR3aa: CASSLGPDLNYGYTF
CDR3nt: TGTGCCAGCAGCTTAGGTCCAGATCTTAACTATGGCTACACCTTC
d_gene: NA
v_gene: TRBV7-2
abundance: many
j_gene: TRBJ1-2

CDR3aa: CASSLRGLVTDTQYF
CDR3nt: TGTGCCAGCAGCTTGCGGGGACTAGTCACAGATACGCAGTATTTT
d_gene: TRBD2
v_gene: TRBV5-4
abundance: NA
j_gene: TRBJ2-3

CDR3aa: CASSSPPEQYF
CDR3nt: TGTGCCAGCAGTTCCCCGCCTGAGCAGTACTTC
d_gene: NA
v_gene: TRBV6-8
abundance: few
j_gene: TRBJ2-7

CDR3aa: CASSQDRDSRWELFF
CDR3nt: TGCGCCAGCAGCCAAGATCGGGATAGCCGGTGGGAGCTGTTTTTT
d_gene: NA
v_gene: TRBV4-1
abundance: many
j_gene: TRBJ2-2

CDR3aa: CATSSTQGNYGYTF
CDR3nt: TGTGCCACCAGCAGCACACAGGGGAACTATGGCTACACCTTC
d_gene: TRBD1
v_gene: TRBV15
abundance: NA
j_gene: TRBJ1-2

CDR3aa: CASSLGAYPAHGYTF
CDR3nt: TGTGCCAGCAGCTTAGGCGCGTACCCTGCTCATGGCTACACCTTC
d_gene: NA
v_gene: TRBV7-9
abundance: NA
j_gene: TRBJ1-2

CDR3aa: CSVTYTLWAPRRGYTF
CDR3nt: TGCAGCGTTACATACACATTGTGGGCTCCCCGTAGGGGCTACACCTTC
d_gene: NA
v_gene: TRBV29-1
abundance: NA
j_gene: TRBJ1-2

CDR3aa: CASSLGRWLAGENTGELFF
CDR3nt: TGTGCCAGCAGCTTAGGTCGGTGGCTAGCGGGGGAGAACACCGGGGAGCTGTTTTTT
d_gene: TRBD2
v_gene: TRBV7-3
abundance: many
j_gene: TRBJ2-2

CDR3aa: CASSPDRWDTEAFF
CDR3nt: TGTGCCAGCAGCCCCGATCGGTGGGACACTGAAGCTTTCTTT
d_gene: NA
v_gene: TRBV27
abundance: many
j_gene: TRBJ1-1